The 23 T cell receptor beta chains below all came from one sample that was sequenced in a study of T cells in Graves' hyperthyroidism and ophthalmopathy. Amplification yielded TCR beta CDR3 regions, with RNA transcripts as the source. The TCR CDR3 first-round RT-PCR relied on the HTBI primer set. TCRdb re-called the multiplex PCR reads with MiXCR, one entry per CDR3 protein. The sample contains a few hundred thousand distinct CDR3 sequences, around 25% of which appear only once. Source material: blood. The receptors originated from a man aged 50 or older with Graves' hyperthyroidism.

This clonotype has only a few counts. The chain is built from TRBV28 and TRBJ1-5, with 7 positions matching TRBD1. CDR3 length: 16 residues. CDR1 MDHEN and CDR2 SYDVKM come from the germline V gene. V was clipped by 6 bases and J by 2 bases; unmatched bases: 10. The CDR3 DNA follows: TGTGCCAGCAGCCTTAACAGGGGCACGGGCAATCAGCCCCAGCATTTT. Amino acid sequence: CASSLNRGTGNQPQHF. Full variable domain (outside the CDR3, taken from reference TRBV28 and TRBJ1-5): DVKVTQSSRYLVKRTGEKVFLECVQDMDHENMFWYRQDPGLGLRLIYFSYDVKMKEKGDIPEGYSVSREKKERFSLILESASTNQTSMYLCASSLNRGTGNQPQHFGDGTRLSIL.

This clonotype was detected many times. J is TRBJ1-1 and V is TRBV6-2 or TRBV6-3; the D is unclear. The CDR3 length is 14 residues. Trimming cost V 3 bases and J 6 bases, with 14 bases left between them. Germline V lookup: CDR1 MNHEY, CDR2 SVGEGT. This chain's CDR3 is CASSYSRMRAEAFF. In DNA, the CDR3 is TGTGCCAGCAGTTATTCGAGAATGCGGGCTGAAGCTTTCTTT.

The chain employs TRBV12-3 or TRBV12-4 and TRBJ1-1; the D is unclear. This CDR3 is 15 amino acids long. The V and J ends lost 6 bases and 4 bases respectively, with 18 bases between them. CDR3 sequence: CASSWTGGASTEAFF. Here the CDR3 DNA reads TGTGCCAGCAGCTGGACGGGCGGAGCGTCCACTGAAGCTTTCTTT.

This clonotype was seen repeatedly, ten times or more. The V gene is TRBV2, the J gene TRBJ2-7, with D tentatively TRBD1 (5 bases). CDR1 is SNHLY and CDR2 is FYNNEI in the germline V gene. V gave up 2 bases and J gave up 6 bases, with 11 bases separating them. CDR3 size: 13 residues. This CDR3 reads CASSEQGTVEQYF. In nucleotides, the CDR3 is TGTGCCAGCAGTGAACAGGGAACGGTCGAGCAGTACTTC.

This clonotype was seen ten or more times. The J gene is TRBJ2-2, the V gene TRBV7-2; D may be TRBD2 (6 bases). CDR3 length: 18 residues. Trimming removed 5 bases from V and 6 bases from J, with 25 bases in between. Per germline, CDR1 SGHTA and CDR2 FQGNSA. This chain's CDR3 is CASSQEGGGLARAGELFF. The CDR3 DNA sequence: TGTGCCAGCAGCCAGGAGGGAGGAGGGCTAGCGAGGGCCGGGGAGCTGTTTTTT.

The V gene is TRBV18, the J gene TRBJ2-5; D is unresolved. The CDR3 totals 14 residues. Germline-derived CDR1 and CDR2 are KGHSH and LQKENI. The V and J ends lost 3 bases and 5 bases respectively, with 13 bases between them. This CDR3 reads CASSPVGLRETQYF. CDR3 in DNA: TGTGCCAGCTCACCGGTTGGGTTGAGGGAGACCCAGTACTTC.

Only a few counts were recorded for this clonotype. The CDR3 sequence: CASSIDWTNFHYEQYF. For the CDR3, the DNA is TGTGCCAGCAGTATAGACTGGACGAACTTCCACTACGAGCAGTACTTC. This sequence joins TRBV27 and TRBJ2-7, with D hard to call. The CDR3 sequence is 16 residues long. The V gene's germline CDR1 is MNHEY and CDR2 SMNVEV (reference sequence). Trimming pared 5 bases from V and 3 bases from J, leaving 20 bases between.

CDR3 sequence: CASTSTASAYGYTF. Here the CDR3 DNA reads TGTGCCAGCACCTCGACCGCGTCGGCCTATGGCTACACCTTC. V and J are TRBV7-9 and TRBJ1-2; D is undetermined. CDR1 and CDR2 from the germline V gene are SEHNR and FQNEAQ (reference sequence). This CDR3 spans 14 amino acids. V was clipped by 7 bases and J by 4 bases, with 16 bases between them.

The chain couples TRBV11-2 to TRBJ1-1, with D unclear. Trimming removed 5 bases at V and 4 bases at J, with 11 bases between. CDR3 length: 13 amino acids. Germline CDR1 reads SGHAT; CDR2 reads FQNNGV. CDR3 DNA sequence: TGTGCCAGCAGCCAACCGGGGAGCACTGAAGCTTTCTTT. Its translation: CASSQPGSTEAFF. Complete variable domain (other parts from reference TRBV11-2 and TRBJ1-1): EAGVAQSPRYKIIEKRQSVAFWCNPISGHATLYWYQQILGQGPKLLIQFQNNGVVDDSQLPKDRFSAERLKGVDSTLKIQPAKLEDSAVYLCASSQPGSTEAFFGQGTRLTVV.

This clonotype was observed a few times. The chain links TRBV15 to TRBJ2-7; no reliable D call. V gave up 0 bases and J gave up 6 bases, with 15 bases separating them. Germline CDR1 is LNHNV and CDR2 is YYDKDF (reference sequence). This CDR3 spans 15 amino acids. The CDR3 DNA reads TGTGCCACCAGCAGAGATCTGACTTTCCCCCTCGAGCAGTACTTC. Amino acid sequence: CATSRDLTFPLEQYF.

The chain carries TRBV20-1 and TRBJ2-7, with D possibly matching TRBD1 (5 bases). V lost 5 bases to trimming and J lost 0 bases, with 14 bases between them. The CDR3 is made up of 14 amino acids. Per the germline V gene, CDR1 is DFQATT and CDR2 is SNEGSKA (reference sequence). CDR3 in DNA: TGCAGTGCTGGCCCCCGGCAGGGCTCCTACGAGCAGTACTTC. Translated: CSAGPRQGSYEQYF.

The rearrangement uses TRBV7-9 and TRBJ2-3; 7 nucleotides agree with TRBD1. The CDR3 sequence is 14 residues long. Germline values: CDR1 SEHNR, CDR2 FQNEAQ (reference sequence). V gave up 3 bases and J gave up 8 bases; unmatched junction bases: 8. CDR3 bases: TGTGCCAGCAGCTTGCATGACAGGGACGGTACGCAGTATTTT. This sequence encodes CASSLHDRDGTQYF.

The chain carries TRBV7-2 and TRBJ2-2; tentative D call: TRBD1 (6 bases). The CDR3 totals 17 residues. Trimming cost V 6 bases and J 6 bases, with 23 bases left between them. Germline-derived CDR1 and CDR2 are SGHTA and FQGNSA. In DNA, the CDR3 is TGTGCCAGCAGTTACAAGGTCCTAGGGGGTAGCGCCGGGGAGCTGTTTTTT. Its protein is CASSYKVLGGSAGELFF.

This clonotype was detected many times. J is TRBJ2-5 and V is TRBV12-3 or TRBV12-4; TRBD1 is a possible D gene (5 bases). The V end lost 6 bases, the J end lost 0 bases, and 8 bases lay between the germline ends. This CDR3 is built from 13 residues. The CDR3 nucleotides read TGTGCCAGCAGAAGGACAAACCAAGAGACCCAGTACTTC. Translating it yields CASRRTNQETQYF.

CDR3 DNA sequence: TGTGCCACCAGTGACACGACAGGGGTTGGGGCCAACGTCCTGACTTTC. This translates into CATSDTTGVGANVLTF. The J gene is TRBJ2-6, the V gene TRBV24-1, with TRBD1 matching 8 bases. Germline CDR1 is KGHDR and CDR2 is SFDVKD. The CDR3 covers 16 residues. J lost 3 bases, V lost 4 bases, and 4 bases had no gene match.

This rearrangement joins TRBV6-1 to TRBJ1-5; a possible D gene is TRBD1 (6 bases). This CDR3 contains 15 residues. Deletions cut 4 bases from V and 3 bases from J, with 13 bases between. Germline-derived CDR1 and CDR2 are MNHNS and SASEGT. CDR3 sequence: CASSVRGQINQPQHF. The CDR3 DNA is TGTGCCAGCAGTGTACGAGGACAGATCAATCAGCCCCAGCATTTT.

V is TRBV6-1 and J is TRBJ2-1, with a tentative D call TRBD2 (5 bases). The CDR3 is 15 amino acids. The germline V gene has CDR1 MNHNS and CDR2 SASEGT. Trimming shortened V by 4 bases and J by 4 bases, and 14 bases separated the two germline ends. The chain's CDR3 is CASSVRLAGYNEQFF. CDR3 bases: TGTGCCAGCAGTGTTCGGCTAGCAGGTTACAATGAGCAGTTCTTC.

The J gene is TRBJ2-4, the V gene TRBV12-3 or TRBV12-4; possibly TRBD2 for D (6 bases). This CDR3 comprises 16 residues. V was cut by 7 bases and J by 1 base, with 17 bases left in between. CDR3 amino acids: CASTAGLAVAKNIQYF. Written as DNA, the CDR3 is TGTGCCAGCACCGCAGGTTTAGCGGTGGCCAAAAACATTCAGTACTTC.

The CDR3 bases are TGTGCCAGCAGCCGGGATCTCCCCAGGTACCAAGAGACCCAGTACTTC. It translates to CASSRDLPRYQETQYF. This chain links TRBV7-2 with TRBJ2-5; D is perhaps TRBD2 (5 bases). Germline CDR1 reads SGHTA; CDR2 reads FQGNSA. Trimming shortened V by 5 bases and J by 0 bases, and 16 bases separated the two germline ends. This CDR3 is 16 amino acids long.

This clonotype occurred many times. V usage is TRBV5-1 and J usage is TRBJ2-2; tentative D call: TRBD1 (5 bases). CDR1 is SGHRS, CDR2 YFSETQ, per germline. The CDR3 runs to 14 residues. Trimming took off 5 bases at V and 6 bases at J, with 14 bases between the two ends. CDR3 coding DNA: TGCGCCAGCAGGGCGGACAATGTGGCCGGGGAGCTGTTTTTT. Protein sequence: CASRADNVAGELFF.

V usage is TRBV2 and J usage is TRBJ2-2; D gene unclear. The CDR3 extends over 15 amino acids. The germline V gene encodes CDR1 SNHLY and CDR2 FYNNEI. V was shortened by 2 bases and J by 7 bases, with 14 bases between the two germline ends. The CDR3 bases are TGTGCCAGCAGTGAATTAGGTCCCGTTGTCGGGGAGCTGTTTTTT. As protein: CASSELGPVVGELFF.

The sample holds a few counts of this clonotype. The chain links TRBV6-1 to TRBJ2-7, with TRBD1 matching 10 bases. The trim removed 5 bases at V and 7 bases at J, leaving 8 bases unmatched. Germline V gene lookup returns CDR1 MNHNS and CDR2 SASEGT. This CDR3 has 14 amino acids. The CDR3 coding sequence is TGTGCCAGCAGTACTGGGACAGGGGATAGGGAGCAGTACTTC. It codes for CASSTGTGDREQYF.

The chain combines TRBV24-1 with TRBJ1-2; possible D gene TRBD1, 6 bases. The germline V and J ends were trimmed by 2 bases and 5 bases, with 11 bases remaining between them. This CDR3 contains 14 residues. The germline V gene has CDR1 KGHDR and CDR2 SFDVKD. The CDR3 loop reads CATSDSRGAYGYTF. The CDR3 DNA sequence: TGTGCCACCAGTGATTCCAGGGGCGCTTATGGCTACACCTTC.